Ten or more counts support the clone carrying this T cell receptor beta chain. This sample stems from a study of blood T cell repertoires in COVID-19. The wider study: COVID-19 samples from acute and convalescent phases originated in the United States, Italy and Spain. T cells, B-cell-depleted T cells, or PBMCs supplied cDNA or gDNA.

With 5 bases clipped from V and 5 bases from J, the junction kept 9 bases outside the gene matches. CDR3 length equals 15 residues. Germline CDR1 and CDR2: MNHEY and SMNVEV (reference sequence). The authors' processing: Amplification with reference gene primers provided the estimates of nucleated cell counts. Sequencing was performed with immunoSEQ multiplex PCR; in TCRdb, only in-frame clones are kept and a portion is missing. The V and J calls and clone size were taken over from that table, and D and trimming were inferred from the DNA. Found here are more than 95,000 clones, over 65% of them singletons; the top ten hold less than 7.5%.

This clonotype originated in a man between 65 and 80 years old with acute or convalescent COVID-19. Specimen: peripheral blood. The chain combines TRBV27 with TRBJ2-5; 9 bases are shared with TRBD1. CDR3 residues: CASSPRGDREETQYF. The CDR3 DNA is TGTGCCAGCAGTCCCCGAGGGGACAGGGAGGAGACCCAGTACTTC.